The present T cell receptor (beta chain) was sequenced within a study of OX40 agonist ivuxolimab in advanced cancers. With regard to the full study: The costimulatory receptor OX40 (CD134) was targeted by ivuxolimab, a fully human IgG2 agonistic monoclonal antibody. Intravenous ivuxolimab was administered to patients every 2 weeks at six dose levels: 0.01, 0.1, 0.3, 1.5, 3 and 10 mg/kg. Among the roughly 52 dose-escalation patients, approximately 20 had hepatocellular carcinoma, 15 melanoma, 9 renal cell carcinoma and 9 head and neck cancer. In the dose-escalation cohort, around four fifths of patients were male, and the mean age was 60 years with a range of roughly 20 to 79. Prior anti-PD-1, anti-PD-L1 or anti-CTLA-4 therapy was permitted, and checkpoint inhibitors had been received by around 39% of dose-escalation patients. Partial responses occurred in three dose-escalation patients: two with cutaneous melanoma and one with hepatocellular carcinoma. Peripheral TCRbeta sequencing aimed to test whether ivuxolimab altered TCR sequence diversity and caused clonal T-cell expansion. The paper describes the monotherapy dose-escalation part (N of about 57 patients) of the phase I trial of ivuxolimab.

What the work shows at the level of the full study, not this receptor alone: The antigen specificity of the clonally expanded peripheral T cells was not determined. Low levels of normalized T-cell clonal expansion were also seen in some nonresponding patients. After ivuxolimab, expanded clones were on average more numerous among CD8+ T cells than among CD4+ T cells. Partial responders in the 0.1-3.0 mg/kg groups had among the lowest normalized peripheral clonal expansion, especially among CD8+ T cells. At doses of 0.1 to 3.0 mg/kg, clonal expansion of both CD4+ and CD8+ blood T cells was observed from baseline to week 6.

The trial excluded patients who had a history of autoimmune disease or who were on systemic immunosuppression. Peripheral blood for TCR sequencing was collected from all dose cohorts at baseline, on cycle 4 day 1, and on cycle 7 day 1. The samples were drawn from a first-in-human, open-label, multicenter phase I dose-escalation trial of ivuxolimab. Adults with locally advanced or metastatic head and neck squamous cell, hepatocellular, melanoma or renal cell carcinoma were enrolled in the trial. CD4+ and CD8+ T cells were sorted separately from peripheral blood before TCR sequencing. Reading the germline V gene gives CDR1 MNHEY and CDR2 SVGAGI. Including cysteine and phenylalanine, the CDR3 has 13 amino acids. Here the CDR3 DNA is all that survives: 39 bases in frame from base 1. Trimming at the junction amounts to 7 bases on V and 7 bases on J, and the germline ends lie 13 bases apart. To sequence the TCRbeta CDR3 region, genomic DNA was isolated from the sorted cells. The immunoSEQ Assay was used to sequence the TCRbeta CDR3 regions. TCRdb provides this immuneACCESS table in a form limited to in-frame rearrangements. Some clones are lacking; in checked studies, under half of them reflect an unresolved V gene, and why the rest are absent is not known. This sample comprises 68,000 or so clones, roughly 83% of them detected only once. 1.4% of the sample comes from the top ten.

To note about this clone: This receptor's antigen is unknown. Base qualities were left out, and no much larger clone turns up one base away.

This TCR was sampled from an adult with an advanced solid tumor such as melanoma, head and neck, liver or kidney cancer. Sequenced material: CD4+ or CD8+ T cells sorted from blood, taken in a trial of the OX40 agonist ivuxolimab. The chain joins TRBV6-5 to TRBJ1-4; the D segment cannot be called with confidence. The bases are TGTGCCAGCAATAACGGTATCAGTGAAAAACTGTTTTTT. Its product reads: CASNNGISEKLFF.